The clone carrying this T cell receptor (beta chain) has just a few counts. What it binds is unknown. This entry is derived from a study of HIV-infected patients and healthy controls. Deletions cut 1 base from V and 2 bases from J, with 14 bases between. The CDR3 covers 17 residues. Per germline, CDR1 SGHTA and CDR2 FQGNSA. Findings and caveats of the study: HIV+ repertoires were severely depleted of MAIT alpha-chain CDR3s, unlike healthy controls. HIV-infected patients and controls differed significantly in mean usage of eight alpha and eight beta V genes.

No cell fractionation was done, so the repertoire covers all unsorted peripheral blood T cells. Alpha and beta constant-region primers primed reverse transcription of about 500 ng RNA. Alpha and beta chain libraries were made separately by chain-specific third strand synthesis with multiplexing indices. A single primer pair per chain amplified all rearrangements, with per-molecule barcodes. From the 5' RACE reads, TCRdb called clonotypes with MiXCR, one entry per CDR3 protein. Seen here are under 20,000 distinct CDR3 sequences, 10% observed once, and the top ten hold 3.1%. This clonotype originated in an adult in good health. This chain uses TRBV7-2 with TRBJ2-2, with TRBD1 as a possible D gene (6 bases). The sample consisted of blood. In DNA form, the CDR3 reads TGTGCCAGCAGCTTAGAGGATGCAGGGGTAAACACCGGGGAGCTGTTTTTT. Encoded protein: CASSLEDAGVNTGELFF. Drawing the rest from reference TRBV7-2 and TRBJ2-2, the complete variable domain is GAGVSQSPSNKVTEKGKDVELRCDPISGHTALYWYRQSLGQGLEFLIYFQGNSAPDKSGLPSDRFSAERTGGSVSTLTIQRTQQEDSAVYLCASSLEDAGVNTGELFFGEGSRLTVL.